This T cell receptor (beta chain) was found in a study of blood T cells in healthy people across ages. Study-level background: With template switching, about one barcoded beta molecule was captured per two T cells.

Primers used in a second PCR of about 6 to 11 cycles were a sample-barcoded 5' primer and a J-beta primer mix. Each of the cDNA molecules was tagged by a template-switch adaptor with 12 random nucleotides. No fewer than 2.5 million CDR3-containing paired-end reads came from each sample. TCRdb re-derived calls from the 5' RACE reads in MiXCR, one entry per CDR3 protein. This table has 1.2 million to 1.5 million distinct CDR3 sequences, around 59% appearing once. This CDR3 has 13 amino acids. Trimming stripped 3 bases from V and 6 bases from J, with 9 bases between. V is TRBV12-3 or TRBV12-4 and J is TRBJ1-5, with D possibly being TRBD1 (5 bases). The sequencing sample was made of blood. The receptor's source is a man aged 18 to 35 in good health. Here the CDR3 DNA reads TGTGCCAGCAGTTTGGGGGAGATTCAGCCCCAGCATTTT. Protein: CASSLGEIQPQHF.